The 19 T cell receptor beta chains reported below all come from one sample, sequenced in a study of response to subunit inactivated influenza vaccine. From the RT-PCR reads, TCRdb called clonotypes with MiXCR, one entry per CDR3 protein. This table has 400,000 to 650,000 distinct CDR3 sequences, approximately 7.3% appearing once. Sequences were derived from PBMCs from blood, sampled about 24 months after vaccination. Receptors originate from a man between 50 and 70 years old who received an inactivated influenza vaccine.

This clonotype was observed at least ten times. The chain employs TRBV10-1 and TRBJ2-5; no firm D call. Germline CDR1 WNHNN, CDR2 SYGVQD (reference sequence). The length of the CDR3 is 14 residues. V lost 0 bases and J 5 bases, leaving 10 bases between the germline ends. CDR3 sequence (DNA): TGCGCCAGCAGTGAGTCATTGGGCTTGGAGACCCAGTACTTC. Protein sequence: CASSESLGLETQYF.

The gene calls are TRBV6-1 and TRBJ2-7; 7 nucleotides align to TRBD1. Per the germline V gene, CDR1 is MNHNS and CDR2 is SASEGT. This CDR3 region has 14 residues. V trimming: 2 bases; J trimming: 2 bases; junction bases outside the gene matches: 3. The CDR3, as DNA: TGTGCCAGCAGTGAATTTACAGGGGCCTACGAGCAGTACTTC. This translates into CASSEFTGAYEQYF.

This clonotype was counted only a few times. The rearrangement joins TRBV18 to TRBJ2-6; D remains ambiguous. CDR3 length: 14 amino acids. The germline V and J ends were trimmed by 4 bases and 4 bases, with 8 bases remaining between them. Per germline, CDR1 KGHSH and CDR2 LQKENI. This chain's CDR3 is CASSQESGANVLTF. CDR3 nucleotides: TGTGCCAGCTCACAGGAATCAGGGGCCAACGTCCTGACTTTC.

In this sample, this clonotype turned up many times. The V and J genes are TRBV28 and TRBJ2-7; 7 nucleotides align to TRBD1. Trimming at V came to 3 bases and at J to 1 base, leaving 12 bases not matched to a gene. The CDR3 has 17 amino acids. Germline CDR1 and CDR2: MDHEN and SYDVKM. CDR3 protein: CASSFDLGRTGSYEQYF. DNA of the CDR3: TGTGCCAGCAGTTTTGATTTAGGCCGGACAGGTTCCTACGAGCAGTACTTC.

This clonotype was observed at least ten times. The rearrangement joins TRBV6-1 to TRBJ1-5; no clear D. The CDR3 is made up of 14 amino acids. From germline, CDR1 is MNHNS and CDR2 SASEGT. Trimming stripped 8 bases from V and 3 bases from J, with 14 bases between. This CDR3 reads CASAKEGINQPQHF. CDR3 bases: TGTGCCAGCGCCAAAGAAGGGATCAATCAGCCCCAGCATTTT.

This clonotype has more than one count but fewer than ten. The chain couples TRBV15 to TRBJ2-4; possibly TRBD1 for D (6 bases). Trimming took 7 bases from V and 3 from J, leaving 16 bases between them. Germline V gene sequence: CDR1 LNHNV, CDR2 YYDKDF (reference sequence). The CDR3 contains 15 residues. Here the CDR3 reads CATTQSRGGKNIQYF. The CDR3 region has the DNA TGTGCCACCACCCAGAGCCGAGGGGGCAAAAACATTCAGTACTTC.

This clonotype turned up a few times. This chain connects TRBV6-1 to TRBJ1-1, with D maybe TRBD1 (6 bases). CDR3 length equals 13 residues. Trimming shortened V by 6 bases and J by 6 bases, and 14 bases separated the two germline ends. Germline V CDR1 and CDR2: MNHNS, SASEGT. The CDR3 protein is CASRKQGNPEAFF. Written as DNA, the CDR3 is TGTGCCAGCAGGAAACAGGGTAACCCTGAAGCTTTCTTT.

The table lists this clonotype with many counts. The V call is TRBV15, the J call TRBJ1-4; D uncertain. The ends were cut back, 8 bases at V and 3 bases at J, with 10 bases in the middle. The CDR3 loop spans 13 amino acids. The germline CDR1 and CDR2 sequences are LNHNV and YYDKDF (reference sequence). CDR3 protein: CATGRTSNEKLFF. The DNA of the CDR3 is TGTGCCACCGGACGGACCTCTAATGAAAAACTGTTTTTT.

V and J are TRBV12-3 or TRBV12-4 and TRBJ1-5; D perhaps matches TRBD1 (5 bases). V was cut by 3 bases and J by 6 bases, with 18 bases left in between. The CDR3 has 16 residues. CDR3 residues: CASSFSGPHKGQPQHF. CDR3 DNA: TGTGCCAGCAGTTTCTCAGGGCCCCACAAGGGTCAGCCCCAGCATTTT.

This clonotype was detected a few times. The gene calls are TRBV6-5 and TRBJ2-3; no clear D gene. The CDR3 has 14 residues. The V gene's germline CDR1 is MNHEY and CDR2 SVGAGI. Trimming stripped 3 bases from V and 6 bases from J, with 13 bases between. The CDR3 coding sequence is TGTGCCAGCAGTTATGTCCGTCAGGCGGATACGCAGTATTTT. It yields the protein CASSYVRQADTQYF.

The rearrangement joins TRBV7-2 to TRBJ2-3; weak D call: TRBD2 (6 bases). The CDR3 contains 16 residues. The V gene lost 5 bases and the J gene lost 2 bases, with 17 bases spanning the gap. Germline V gene lookup returns CDR1 SGHTA and CDR2 FQGNSA. The DNA of the CDR3 is TGTGCCAGCAGCGCCCCTCTAGCGTTAGTCACAGATACGCAGTATTTT. This codes for CASSAPLALVTDTQYF.

The CDR3 DNA reads as TGTGCCAGCAGCTTAGAGGATCACGTGATAAGCCTGAGAGAGACCCAGTACTTC. It specifies CASSLEDHVISLRETQYF. The chain couples TRBV11-1 to TRBJ2-5; no clear D gene. This CDR3 spans 18 amino acids. CDR1 and CDR2 (germline): SGHAT, FQDESV (reference sequence). Trimming took off 1 base at V and 4 bases at J, with 22 bases between the two ends.

This clonotype was seen a handful of times. The rearrangement uses TRBV5-1 and TRBJ2-5; 13 bases are shared with TRBD2. There are 17 residues in the CDR3. V lost 3 bases to trimming and J lost 0 bases; unmatched junction nucleotides: 5. Germline V gene sequence: CDR1 SGHRS, CDR2 YFSETQ. As DNA, the CDR3 is TGCGCCAGCAGCTACGGACTAGCGGGAGAGTACCAAGAGACCCAGTACTTC. Its protein product is CASSYGLAGEYQETQYF.

This clonotype was counted a few times. The chain joins TRBV19 to TRBJ2-1; 15 bases are a match to TRBD2. V dropped 5 bases and J dropped 7; count of bases not matched to a gene: 6. This CDR3 comprises 16 residues. CDR1 is LNHDA, CDR2 SQIVND, per germline (reference sequence). For the CDR3, the DNA is TGTGCCAGTAGTCCCCGGACTAGCGGGGGGGCTAATGAGCAGTTCTTC. Amino acids: CASSPRTSGGANEQFF.

In this sample, this clonotype turned up a few times. The chain employs TRBV20-1 and TRBJ1-6, with TRBD1 matching 8 bases. This CDR3 spans 17 amino acids. V lost 6 bases and J lost 2; bases outside the gene matches: 12. The germline V gene has CDR1 DFQATT and CDR2 SNEGSKA (reference sequence). The DNA for the CDR3 is TGCAGTGCACCGGACAGGGTCAGGAGGCCCTATAATTCACCCCTCCACTTT. This encodes CSAPDRVRRPYNSPLHF.

The chain carries TRBV5-1 and TRBJ1-1; D is undetermined. Trimming took off 0 bases at V and 0 bases at J, with 12 bases between the two ends. Germline CDR1 SGHRS, CDR2 YFSETQ. CDR3 length: 16 residues. Here the CDR3 reads CASSLGRSSLNTEAFF. CDR3 in DNA: TGCGCCAGCAGCTTGGGGCGCTCGTCCCTGAACACTGAAGCTTTCTTT.

This clonotype was counted a few times. The chain combines TRBV12-3 or TRBV12-4 with TRBJ2-1; D remains ambiguous. With 6 bases removed from V and 5 bases from J, the gap between germline ends came to 5 bases. The CDR3 covers 11 residues. CDR3 sequence reads: CASRMDNEQFF. In DNA form, the CDR3 reads TGTGCCAGCAGGATGGACAATGAGCAGTTCTTC.

The V and J genes are TRBV15 and TRBJ2-1; 7 nucleotides align to TRBD1. The germline V gene has CDR1 LNHNV and CDR2 YYDKDF (reference sequence). This CDR3 contains 17 residues. The V segment lost 0 bases and the J segment 4 bases; nucleotides outside the gene matches: 9. CDR3 nucleotides: TGTGCCACCAGCAGAGATAACACAGGGGTAACGTACAATGAGCAGTTCTTC. Its translation is CATSRDNTGVTYNEQFF. The complete variable domain, with remaining parts taken from reference TRBV15 and TRBJ2-1, reads DAMVIQNPRYQVTQFGKPVTLSCSQTLNHNVMYWYQQKSSQAPKLLFHYYDKDFNNEADTPDNFQSRRPNTSFCFLDIRSPGLGDTAMYLCATSRDNTGVTYNEQFFGPGTRLTVL.

This clonotype was recorded once. This chain uses TRBV5-6 with TRBJ2-7; D is perhaps TRBD2 (5 bases). Germline CDR1 SGHDT, CDR2 YYEEEE. Trimming removed 1 base at V and 3 bases at J, with 11 bases between. The CDR3 totals 14 residues. CDR3 residues: CASSLTAEDYEQYF. For the CDR3, the DNA is TGTGCCAGCAGCTTGACCGCGGAGGACTACGAGCAGTACTTC.